A single sample gave rise to the 21 T cell receptor beta chains below, sequenced in a study of T cell changes during pregnancy in multiple sclerosis (dated by TCRdb to between 2019 and 2020). Library prep was done by the immunoSEQ multiplex PCR assay. In its TCRdb copy, this immuneACCESS table keeps in-frame sequences only and misses some clones. Where compared with another copy, unresolved V genes explain less than half of these, and the others have no known cause. The sample includes 30,000 or so clones, with 90% observed a single time. The ten largest account for about 0.45% of the sample. The sequencing used CD4+ T cells from peripheral blood mononuclear cells, collected in the second trimester of pregnancy. Source of these receptors: a female donor in good health, enrolled as a control in a pregnancy study.

The chain has TRBV7-2 and TRBJ1-3; 10 bases map to TRBD1. Germline V lookup: CDR1 SGHTA, CDR2 FQGNSA. The CDR3 contains 16 residues. Trimming at V came to 5 bases and at J to 2 bases, leaving 6 bases not matched to a gene. In nucleotides, the CDR3 is TGTGCCAGCAGCACCCGGACAGGGGGAACTGGAAACACCATATATTTT. Translating it yields CASSTRTGGTGNTIYF.

The V and J genes are TRBV5-8 and TRBJ2-7, with D tentatively TRBD2 (7 bases). V shed 2 bases and J shed 3 bases, with 9 bases lying between them. CDR3 size: 13 residues. Germline V gene data show CDR1 as SGHTS and CDR2 as YDEGEE. CDR3 bases: TGTGCCAGCAGCTTCGGGGGGCACTACGAGCAGTACTTC. Translated, it gives CASSFGGHYEQYF.

The chain couples TRBV7-8 to TRBJ1-2; TRBD1 might be the D (6 bases). Trimming stripped 5 bases from V and 7 bases from J, with 14 bases between. Per germline, CDR1 SGHVS and CDR2 FQNEAQ. CDR3 length equals 13 residues. The CDR3 DNA follows: TGTGCCAGCAGCCTCACAAAACAGGGTGGCTACACCTTC. The encoded protein is CASSLTKQGGYTF.

V gene TRBV7-2 combines with J gene TRBJ2-1; possibly TRBD1 for D (5 bases). This CDR3 is 15 amino acids long. Germline V CDR1 and CDR2: SGHTA, FQGNSA. V was pared by 1 base and J by 6 bases, with 13 bases between. The CDR3 here is CASSLVWGPANEQFF. The CDR3 coding sequence is TGTGCCAGCAGCTTAGTGTGGGGCCCGGCCAATGAGCAGTTCTTC. The whole variable domain, filled in from reference TRBV7-2 and TRBJ2-1, reads GAGVSQSPSNKVTEKGKDVELRCDPISGHTALYWYRQSLGQGLEFLIYFQGNSAPDKSGLPSDRFSAERTGGSVSTLTIQRTQQEDSAVYLCASSLVWGPANEQFFGPGTRLTVL.

This clone appeared a few times. The rearrangement joins TRBV25-1 to TRBJ1-6; TRBD1 agrees at 10 bases. Looked up from germline, CDR1 is MGHDK and CDR2 is SYGVNS. The length of the CDR3 is 14 residues. Unmatched junction bases numbered 3, after V lost 3 bases and J lost 10 bases. CDR3 in amino acids: CASSEGTGASPLHF. The DNA of the CDR3 is TGTGCCAGCAGTGAGGGGACAGGGGCCTCACCCCTCCACTTT.

This clone was seen a single time. This chain uses TRBV30 with TRBJ1-2, with 9 bases lining up with TRBD1. The germline V gene has CDR1 GTSNPN and CDR2 SVGIG (reference sequence). Trimming at V came to 5 bases and at J to 3 bases, leaving 4 bases not matched to a gene. There are 13 residues in the CDR3. Here the CDR3 DNA reads TGTGCCTGGGCGGACAGGGGAGACTATGGCTACACCTTC. Translation gives CAWADRGDYGYTF.

The chain links TRBV30 to TRBJ2-3; 7 nucleotides align to TRBD1. Germline V gene sequence: CDR1 GTSNPN, CDR2 SVGIG (reference sequence). The V segment lost 2 bases and the J segment 1 base; nucleotides outside the gene matches: 12. This CDR3 is built from 17 residues. The DNA of the CDR3 is TGTGCCTGGAGTAGCCAATCGAGGGGGCGAGGCACAGATACGCAGTATTTT. This sequence encodes CAWSSQSRGRGTDTQYF.

The rearrangement joins TRBV9 to TRBJ2-5, with D perhaps matching TRBD2 (7 bases). This CDR3 has 15 amino acids. V lost 4 bases to trimming and J lost 1 base, with 14 bases between them. The germline V gene has CDR1 SGDLS and CDR2 YYNGEE. CDR3 protein: CASSTGGGFQETQYF. For the CDR3, the DNA is TGTGCCAGCAGCACGGGCGGGGGCTTCCAAGAGACCCAGTACTTC.

The CDR3 region is CASRVAGGNNEQFF. The CDR3 coding sequence is TGTGCCAGCAGGGTAGCGGGAGGGAACAATGAGCAGTTCTTC. J is TRBJ2-1 and V is TRBV25-1, with 11 bases lining up with TRBD2. The CDR3 totals 14 residues. Germline V CDR1 and CDR2: MGHDK, SYGVNS. Unmatched junction bases numbered 3, after V lost 6 bases and J lost 5 bases.

The rearrangement links TRBV7-2 to TRBJ2-1, with 16 nucleotides matching TRBD2. This CDR3 contains 18 residues. Losses at the gene ends were 5 bases for V and 4 bases for J; bases not matched to a gene: 8. CDR1 is SGHTA, CDR2 FQGNSA, per germline. The CDR3 region has the DNA TGTGCCAGCAGCCCGGGGACTAGCGGGGGGGCCTTTTACAATGAGCAGTTCTTC. Translation: CASSPGTSGGAFYNEQFF.

This clone was seen only a few times. V usage is TRBV29-1 and J usage is TRBJ1-1; possible D gene TRBD1, 5 bases. V shed 3 bases and J shed 4 bases, with 9 bases lying between them. Germline values: CDR1 SQVTM, CDR2 ANQGSEA. The CDR3 is made up of 12 amino acids. Here the CDR3 DNA reads TGCAGCGTTGAGGGGCAGAGCACTGAAGCTTTCTTT. It is translated as CSVEGQSTEAFF.

The chain couples TRBV7-2 to TRBJ2-7, with a tentative D call TRBD1 (6 bases). V was pared by 7 bases and J by 0 bases, with 13 bases between. Germline V gene lookup returns CDR1 SGHTA and CDR2 FQGNSA. The length of the CDR3 is 14 residues. The CDR3 spells CASKSGHFSYEQYF. The CDR3 DNA is TGTGCCAGCAAATCGGGACATTTCTCCTACGAGCAGTACTTC.

The rearrangement uses TRBV25-1 and TRBJ2-3, with 7 bases aligning to TRBD2. With V trimmed by 2 bases and J by 1 base, 0 bases remained unmatched. Germline values: CDR1 MGHDK, CDR2 SYGVNS. There are 14 residues in the CDR3. Here the CDR3 DNA reads TGTGCCAGCAGTGAAGCGGGGGGCACAGATACGCAGTATTTT. Amino acids: CASSEAGGTDTQYF.

This clone was detected once. Germline is not matched at one junction end, which may reflect a read error. J is TRBJ2-4 and V is TRBV6-1; the match to TRBD1 covers 9 bases. CDR1 and CDR2 from the germline V gene are MNHNS and SASEGT. This CDR3 has 11 residues. CDR3: CASRASGTGNF. DNA for the CDR3: TGTGCCAGCAGGGCCTCCGGGACAGGGAACTTC.

CDR3: CASSDTYGKISSTDTQYF. CDR3 DNA sequence: TGTGCCAGCAGCGACACGTACGGGAAAATCTCTAGCACAGATACGCAGTATTTT. V is TRBV7-2 and J is TRBJ2-3; TRBD2 might be the D (5 bases). The CDR3 is made up of 18 amino acids. The V gene's germline CDR1 is SGHTA and CDR2 FQGNSA. V shed 5 bases and J shed 0 bases, with 21 bases lying between them.

This clone was seen only once. This chain joins TRBV5-1 and TRBJ2-5, with D maybe TRBD2 (5 bases). The CDR3 contains 15 residues. V gave up 2 bases and J gave up 4 bases, with 15 bases separating them. The germline V gene encodes CDR1 SGHRS and CDR2 YFSETQ. As DNA, the CDR3 is TGCGCCAGCAGCTTCTCGAGACAAAGCGGAGAGACCCAGTACTTC. It translates to CASSFSRQSGETQYF.

The chain links TRBV7-2 to TRBJ2-7, with D perhaps matching TRBD1 (6 bases). CDR3 size: 14 residues. V shed 4 bases and J shed 1 base, with 11 bases lying between them. Looked up from germline, CDR1 is SGHTA and CDR2 is FQGNSA. CDR3 sequence: CASSSDRTSYEQYF. CDR3 DNA sequence: TGTGCCAGCAGCTCGGACAGAACTTCCTACGAGCAGTACTTC.

The rearrangement joins TRBV18 to TRBJ2-4; weak D call: TRBD2 (5 bases). Trimming removed 3 bases at V and 1 base at J, with 10 bases between. The CDR3 spans 15 residues. In germline, CDR1 is KGHSH, CDR2 LQKENI. Here the CDR3 reads CASSPTGEAKNIQYF. In nucleotides, the CDR3 is TGTGCCAGCTCACCTACTGGGGAGGCCAAAAACATTCAGTACTTC.

The rearrangement uses TRBV27 and TRBJ1-5; D unclear. Germline V lookup: CDR1 MNHEY, CDR2 SMNVEV (reference sequence). V dropped 5 bases and J dropped 6 bases, with 17 bases sitting between them. The CDR3 extends over 15 amino acids. The CDR3 bases are TGTGCCAGCAGTCTTTTTCCAGGAGGCGGTCAGCCCCAGCATTTT. Protein product: CASSLFPGGGQPQHF.

The J gene is TRBJ2-3, the V gene TRBV5-1, with a possible D match to TRBD2 (6 bases). In germline, CDR1 is SGHRS, CDR2 YFSETQ. There are 13 residues in the CDR3. Between the trimmed V and J ends, which lost 8 bases and 0 bases, there was a span of 10 bases. CDR3 DNA: TGCGCCAGTGGCGGGGTTAGCACAGATACGCAGTATTTT. It is translated as CASGGVSTDTQYF. Full variable domain (missing parts from reference TRBV5-1 and TRBJ2-3): KAGVTQTPRYLIKTRGQQVTLSCSPISGHRSVSWYQQTPGQGLQFLFEYFSETQRNKGNFPGRFSGRQFSNSRSEMNVSTLELGDSALYLCASGGVSTDTQYFGPGTRLTVL.

This clone was found once. The rearrangement uses TRBV7-2 and TRBJ2-3, with 14 bases aligning to TRBD2. Germline values: CDR1 SGHTA, CDR2 FQGNSA. J was trimmed by 3 bases and V by 6 bases; bases with no gene match: 11. This CDR3 region has 18 residues. The CDR3, as DNA: TGTGCCAGCAGACAGACTAGCGGGGGGGGTGGGTTAACAGATACGCAGTATTTT. This codes for CASRQTSGGGGLTDTQYF. Filled out from reference TRBV7-2 and TRBJ2-3, the complete variable domain reads GAGVSQSPSNKVTEKGKDVELRCDPISGHTALYWYRQSLGQGLEFLIYFQGNSAPDKSGLPSDRFSAERTGGSVSTLTIQRTQQEDSAVYLCASRQTSGGGGLTDTQYFGPGTRLTVL.